The entry that follows covers one TCR beta chain sequence. What it binds is unknown. Only in-frame clones appear in the TCRdb table, and some are missing; sequencing was by immunoSEQ multiplex PCR. Here the sample spans more than 95,000 clones, around 92% being singletons. The data originate from a study of T cell responses to AZD1222 COVID-19 vaccine. Notes on the study in general: Nearly half of unique spike-specific TCRs reportedly avoided B.1.351 and B.1.1.7 mutated regions. Only a handful of people who got AZD1222 tested seropositive at baseline. Females made up more of the donors, who were largely white British, and clonal diversity may have come out too low.

The CDR3 length is 14 residues. Germline lookup yields CDR1 MNHEY and CDR2 SVGEGT. With 1 base removed from V and 0 bases from J, the gap between germline ends came to 6 bases. The receptor was isolated from an adult in good health. The genes are TRBV6-2 or TRBV6-3 and TRBJ1-1; D is unresolved. This material consisted of peripheral blood, taken on day 0 of AZD1222 vaccination. CDR3: CASSYFGVNTEAFF. CDR3 in DNA: TGTGCCAGCAGTTACTTTGGGGTGAACACTGAAGCTTTCTTT.